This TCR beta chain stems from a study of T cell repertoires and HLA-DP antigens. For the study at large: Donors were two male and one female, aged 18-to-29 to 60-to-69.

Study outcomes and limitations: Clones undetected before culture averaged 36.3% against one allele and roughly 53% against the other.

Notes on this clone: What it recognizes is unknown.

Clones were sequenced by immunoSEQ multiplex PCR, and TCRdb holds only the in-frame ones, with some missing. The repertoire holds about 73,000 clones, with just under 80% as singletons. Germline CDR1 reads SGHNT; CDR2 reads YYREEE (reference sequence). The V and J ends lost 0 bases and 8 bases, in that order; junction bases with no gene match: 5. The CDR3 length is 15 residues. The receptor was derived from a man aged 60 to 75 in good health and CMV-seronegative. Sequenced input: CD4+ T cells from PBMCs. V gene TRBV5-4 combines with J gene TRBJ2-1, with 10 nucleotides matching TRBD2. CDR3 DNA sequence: TGTGCCAGCAGCTTGGCTAGCGGGGGAATCGATGAGCAGTTCTTC. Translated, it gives CASSLASGGIDEQFF.